This entry lists 31 T cell receptor beta chains sequenced from one sample in a study of shared clonotypes between healthy human individuals. TCRdb's table, derived via immunoSEQ multiplex PCR, lists solely in-frame clones and lacks some. Among 450,000 to 500,000 clones, 70% to 80% were seen once, and the ten largest hold approximately 12%. Sequenced material: PBMCs. Source of these receptors: a woman aged 40 to 55 in good health. Some clones in this sample may be carry-over from other donors' samples.

The chain couples TRBV29-1 to TRBJ1-2; D call uncertain. This CDR3 region has 13 residues. Germline lookup yields CDR1 SQVTM and CDR2 ANQGSEA. Trimming cost V 3 bases and J 5 bases, with 13 bases left between them. CDR3 protein: CSVDGPPPYGYTF. In nucleotides, the CDR3 is TGCAGCGTTGATGGACCGCCGCCTTATGGCTACACCTTC.

V is TRBV12-5 and J is TRBJ2-3; 7 bases are a match to TRBD2. Germline V lookup: CDR1 LGHNT, CDR2 FRNRAP. This CDR3 has 13 residues. V shed 7 bases and J 3 bases; nucleotides not matched to a gene: 4. This CDR3 reads CASASGRTDTQYF. CDR3 DNA sequence: TGTGCTAGTGCCTCCGGGAGGACAGATACGCAGTATTTT.

This chain connects TRBV28 to TRBJ2-4; 9 nucleotides agree with TRBD1. Looked up from germline, CDR1 is MDHEN and CDR2 is SYDVKM. Trimming at V came to 5 bases and at J to 7 bases, leaving 9 bases not matched to a gene. This CDR3 comprises 15 residues. The CDR3 reads CASSVGGQGRNIQYF. Here the CDR3 DNA reads TGTGCCAGCAGTGTAGGCGGACAGGGGAGGAACATTCAGTACTTC.

As to this clone: A read error is possible here, since a much larger clone lies one base away. This specimen includes other DNA sequences encoding the same CDR3. This chain links TRBV7-2 with TRBJ1-1; D is uncertain. The length of the CDR3 is 13 residues. Trimming removed 5 bases at V and 0 bases at J, with 7 bases between. Germline lookup yields CDR1 SGHTA and CDR2 FQGNSA. This chain's CDR3 is CASSPGLNTEAFF. CDR3 DNA: TGTGCCAGCAGCCCCGGACTGAACACTGAAGCTTTCTTT.

The chain combines TRBV6-5 with TRBJ1-2; D ambiguous. Germline V gene lookup returns CDR1 MNHEY and CDR2 SVGAGI. The CDR3 runs to 14 residues. V was shortened by 4 bases and J by 4 bases, with 13 bases between the two germline ends. CDR3 bases: TGTGCCAGCAGTTCTATACAGTATGGCTATGGCTACACCTTC. Protein sequence: CASSSIQYGYGYTF.

The chain joins TRBV4-1 to TRBJ1-3, with no clear D. Trimming cost V 0 bases and J 0 bases, with 6 bases left between them. The germline V gene has CDR1 MGHRA and CDR2 YSYEKL. The CDR3 is made up of 15 amino acids. As DNA, the CDR3 is TGCGCCAGCAGCCAAGATTGGGTCTCTGGAAACACCATATATTTT. Protein product: CASSQDWVSGNTIYF.

J is TRBJ2-7 and V is TRBV2; no clear D. Trimming shortened V by 2 bases and J by 1 base, and 9 bases separated the two germline ends. The CDR3 is 14 residues long. The germline gives CDR1 SNHLY, CDR2 FYNNEI. This CDR3 reads CASSERLLSYEQYF. In nucleotides, the CDR3 is TGTGCCAGCAGTGAAAGGTTATTGTCCTACGAGCAGTACTTC.

This chain connects TRBV28 to TRBJ1-4; 9 nucleotides match TRBD1. Germline lookup yields CDR1 MDHEN and CDR2 SYDVKM. The CDR3 spans 15 residues. The V and J ends lost 6 bases and 7 bases, in that order; junction bases with no gene match: 9. CDR3 sequence (DNA): TGTGCCAGCAGAGAGGGGACAGGGTGGGGTGAAAAACTGTTTTTT. Translating it yields CASREGTGWGEKLFF.

This clone was counted a few times. The chain employs TRBV5-1 and TRBJ1-1; a weak D match, TRBD1 (5 bases). Germline V lookup: CDR1 SGHRS, CDR2 YFSETQ. This CDR3 region has 12 residues. The V and J ends lost 5 bases and 5 bases respectively, with 10 bases between them. CDR3 sequence: CASRGRWTEAFF. The CDR3, as DNA: TGCGCCAGCAGGGGGCGGTGGACTGAAGCTTTCTTT.

This clone came up a few times. The rearrangement links TRBV5-1 to TRBJ2-7; D may correspond to TRBD1 or TRBD2 (6 bases each). Trimming removed 3 bases at V and 5 bases at J, with 24 bases between. This CDR3 has 17 amino acids. Germline CDR1 is SGHRS and CDR2 is YFSETQ. The CDR3 here is CASSYPPRGGGADEQYF. DNA of the CDR3: TGCGCCAGCAGCTACCCCCCCCGAGGAGGGGGAGCGGACGAGCAGTACTTC.

This chain uses TRBV30 with TRBJ2-7, with D possibly matching TRBD1 (5 bases). Germline V lookup: CDR1 GTSNPN, CDR2 SVGIG (reference sequence). This CDR3 is 13 amino acids long. Trimming stripped 0 bases from V and 5 bases from J, with 11 bases between. The CDR3 DNA reads TGTGCCTGGAGTGTGGGCAGGGCCCACGAGCAGTACTTC. Translating it yields CAWSVGRAHEQYF. The full variable domain, in which reference TRBV30 and TRBJ2-7 provide the parts outside the CDR3, is SQTIHQWPATLVQPVGSPLSLECTVEGTSNPNLYWYRQAAGRGLQLLFYSVGIGQISSEVPQNLSASRPQDRQFILSSKKLLLSDSGFYLCAWSVGRAHEQYFGPGTRLTVT.

This clone came up once. The chain uses TRBV14 and TRBJ2-7; D is unclear. Trimming cost V 2 bases and J 5 bases, with 13 bases left between them. This CDR3 is 14 amino acids long. From germline, CDR1 is SGHDN and CDR2 FVKESK. The CDR3 sequence is CASSQRSTRNEQYF. The CDR3, as DNA: TGTGCCAGCAGCCAAAGATCGACTCGGAACGAGCAGTACTTC. The whole variable domain, filled in from reference TRBV14 and TRBJ2-7, reads EAGVTQFPSHSVIEKGQTVTLRCDPISGHDNLYWYRRVMGKEIKFLLHFVKESKQDESGMPNNRFLAERTGGTYSTLKVQPAELEDSGVYFCASSQRSTRNEQYFGPGTRLTVT.

The rearrangement uses TRBV5-1 and TRBJ2-7; D perhaps matches TRBD2 (5 bases). This CDR3 is built from 15 residues. Germline lookup yields CDR1 SGHRS and CDR2 YFSETQ. The V and J ends lost 2 bases and 3 bases respectively, with 15 bases between them. This CDR3 is CASSLGPGNIYEQYF. The CDR3, as DNA: TGCGCCAGCAGCTTAGGGCCGGGGAATATCTACGAGCAGTACTTC.

The chain carries TRBV30 and TRBJ2-7; D might be TRBD2 (6 bases). V was trimmed by 5 bases and J by 1 base, leaving 12 bases between them. Germline V gene lookup returns CDR1 GTSNPN and CDR2 SVGIG (reference sequence). This CDR3 contains 13 residues. The CDR3 bases are TGTGCCTGGGGGGGAGGTAGATCCTACGAGCAGTACTTC. Translation gives CAWGGGRSYEQYF.

This chain connects TRBV6-5 to TRBJ2-7, with 8 bases that match TRBD1. The junction had 5 bases not matched to a gene; V was cut back by 6 bases and J by 7 bases. Per germline, CDR1 MNHEY and CDR2 SVGAGI. The CDR3 is 12 amino acids. The CDR3 here is CASSSDREEQYF. DNA of the CDR3: TGTGCCAGCAGCTCGGACAGGGAAGAGCAGTACTTC.

The rearrangement joins TRBV5-6 to TRBJ2-2; D perhaps matches TRBD1 (5 bases). The CDR3 extends over 15 amino acids. CDR1 and CDR2 from the germline V gene are SGHDT and YYEEEE. Trimming took off 0 bases at V and 5 bases at J, with 11 bases between the two ends. The CDR3 DNA follows: TGTGCCAGCAGCTTGGTGGGGCAAGAAACCGGGGAGCTGTTTTTT. Encoded protein: CASSLVGQETGELFF.

J is TRBJ2-1 and V is TRBV11-3; 7 bases are shared with TRBD2. The V segment lost 5 bases and the J segment 8 bases; nucleotides outside the gene matches: 0. This CDR3 region has 11 residues. Germline CDR1 SGHNT, CDR2 YENEEA. The DNA of the CDR3 is TGTGCCAGCAGCCGGGGGGATGAGCAGTTCTTC. Translating it yields CASSRGDEQFF. Full variable domain (outside the CDR3, taken from reference TRBV11-3 and TRBJ2-1): EAGVVQSPRYKIIEKKQPVAFWCNPISGHNTLYWYLQNLGQGPELLIRYENEEAVDDSQLPKDRFSAERLKGVDSTLKIQPAELGDSAVYLCASSRGDEQFFGPGTRLTVL.

The chain joins TRBV7-9 to TRBJ1-5, with a possible D match to TRBD1 (6 bases). The CDR3 totals 12 residues. CDR1 is SEHNR, CDR2 FQNEAQ, per germline (reference sequence). Trimming removed 4 bases from V and 8 bases from J, with 9 bases in between. CDR3 region: CASSSNREPQHF. CDR3 sequence (DNA): TGTGCCAGCAGCTCCAACAGGGAGCCCCAGCATTTT.

This clone came up once. The CDR3: CASSPGQGANTEAFF. The CDR3 DNA sequence: TGCGCCAGCAGCCCCGGACAGGGGGCGAACACTGAAGCTTTCTTT. The rearrangement joins TRBV10-2 to TRBJ1-1; TRBD1 agrees at 11 bases. J lost 1 base, V lost 6 bases, and 4 bases had no gene match. The CDR3 runs to 15 residues. CDR1 and CDR2 (germline): WSHSY, SAAADI.

J is TRBJ1-3 and V is TRBV28; 7 bases align to TRBD1. The V segment lost 5 bases and the J segment 9 bases; nucleotides outside the gene matches: 13. Germline-derived CDR1 and CDR2 are MDHEN and SYDVKM. The CDR3 runs 15 residues. Here the CDR3 reads CASSPPATGWSTIYF. CDR3 DNA: TGTGCCAGCAGTCCCCCCGCGACAGGGTGGAGCACCATATATTTT.

Worth noting for this clone: A far larger clone is one nucleotide away, so this likely arose from a read error. The CDR3 here is CASSLVRNTGELFF. The CDR3 nucleotides are TGTGCCAGCAGCTTAGTCAGGAACACCGGGGAGCTGTTTTTT. V and J are TRBV7-9 and TRBJ2-2; D uncertain. The CDR3 length is 14 residues. Germline V gene data show CDR1 as SEHNR and CDR2 as FQNEAQ (reference sequence). Trimming took 1 base from V and 1 from J, leaving 4 bases between them.

J is TRBJ2-7 and V is TRBV7-3, with 8 positions matching TRBD1. Germline values: CDR1 SGHTA, CDR2 FQGTGA. V lost 3 bases to trimming and J lost 0 bases; unmatched junction nucleotides: 4. The CDR3 totals 15 residues. Written as DNA, the CDR3 is TGTGCCAGCAGCTTGGGACAGGCGAGCTCCTACGAGCAGTACTTC. It specifies CASSLGQASSYEQYF.

The chain recombines TRBV21-1 with TRBJ2-1. TRBV21-1 is a recognized pseudogene. The CDR3 loop spans 12 amino acids. CDR3 protein: CASSNLNHEQFF. The CDR3 DNA reads TGTGCCAGCAGCAATTTAAACCATGAGCAGTTCTTC.

The CDR3 coding sequence is TGTGCCAGCAGCTTAGTGGGATACCGGGAGACCCAGTACTTC. Translated: CASSLVGYRETQYF. This rearrangement joins TRBV7-8 to TRBJ2-5; the D is unclear. Trimming pared 1 base from V and 5 bases from J, leaving 11 bases between. The CDR3 sequence is 14 residues long. CDR1 is SGHVS and CDR2 is FQNEAQ in the germline V gene.

The V gene is TRBV30, the J gene TRBJ1-2; 7 bases agree with TRBD1. Germline trimming cut 0 bases from V and 4 bases from J; bases unmatched to any gene: 8. The CDR3 consists of 15 residues. Germline V gene data show CDR1 as GTSNPN and CDR2 as SVGIG (reference sequence). CDR3 DNA: TGTGCCTGGAGTGTCGGTGACAGGGAGCCCTATGGCTACACCTTC. Translated, it gives CAWSVGDREPYGYTF.

V gene TRBV19 combines with J gene TRBJ2-1; a possible D gene is TRBD2 (6 bases). Germline values: CDR1 LNHDA, CDR2 SQIVND (reference sequence). V lost 5 bases, J lost 8 bases, and 13 bases lay in between. This CDR3 is built from 13 residues. In DNA, the CDR3 is TGTGCCAGTAGTTCATGGACGGGGGATGAGCAGTTCTTC. As protein: CASSSWTGDEQFF. The full variable domain, with the rest looked up from reference TRBV19 and TRBJ2-1, is DGGITQSPKYLFRKEGQNVTLSCEQNLNHDAMYWYRQDPGQGLRLIYYSQIVNDFQKGDIAEGYSVSREKKESFPLTVTSAQKNPTAFYLCASSSWTGDEQFFGPGTRLTVL.

The V call is TRBV21-1, the J call TRBJ2-7; the table's D call, TRBD1, has no DNA check behind it. TRBV21-1 is deemed a pseudogene. CDR3 length equals 16 residues. The CDR3 loop reads CASLGQVEPETYEQYF. In DNA form, the CDR3 reads TGTGCCAGCTTGGGACAGGTTGAACCAGAAACCTACGAGCAGTACTTC.

The count of this clone is one. The rearrangement links TRBV19 to TRBJ1-1; 8 nucleotides line up with TRBD1. The CDR3 loop spans 14 amino acids. Per the germline V gene, CDR1 is LNHDA and CDR2 is SQIVND (reference sequence). After removal of 6 bases from V and 5 bases from J, the junction contained 8 bases not matched to a gene. The CDR3 here is CASRSAGGITEAFF. Here the CDR3 DNA reads TGTGCCAGTAGATCAGCAGGGGGCATTACTGAAGCTTTCTTT. The complete variable domain, with remaining parts taken from reference TRBV19 and TRBJ1-1, reads DGGITQSPKYLFRKEGQNVTLSCEQNLNHDAMYWYRQDPGQGLRLIYYSQIVNDFQKGDIAEGYSVSREKKESFPLTVTSAQKNPTAFYLCASRSAGGITEAFFGQGTRLTVV.

On this clone itself: A single base is all that separates this from a far larger clone, so a read error is likely. This chain joins TRBV28 and TRBJ2-3; 10 bases are a match to TRBD2. The CDR3 extends over 15 amino acids. Germline trimming cut 5 bases from V and 0 bases from J; bases unmatched to any gene: 2. The germline gives CDR1 MDHEN, CDR2 SYDVKM. The CDR3 protein is CASSETSGSTDTQYF. The CDR3 DNA reads as TGTGCCAGCAGTGAGACTAGCGGGAGCACAGATACGCAGTATTTT.

CDR3 sequence (DNA): TGTGCCAGCAGTTACTCGATATCACCGGACGAGACCCAGTACTTC. Its protein product is CASSYSISPDETQYF. This sequence joins TRBV6-5 and TRBJ2-5; unclear D gene. V was trimmed by 0 bases and J by 5 bases, leaving 13 bases between them. Germline V lookup: CDR1 MNHEY, CDR2 SVGAGI. CDR3 size: 15 residues.

The chain's CDR3 is CASSVEASGNTGELFF. Here the CDR3 DNA reads TGTGCCAGCAGCGTAGAGGCTAGCGGCAACACCGGGGAGCTGTTTTTT. The chain carries TRBV9 and TRBJ2-2; 7 positions match TRBD2. CDR1 is SGDLS, CDR2 YYNGEE, per germline. The CDR3 totals 16 residues. V was pared by 0 bases and J by 2 bases, with 4 bases of the junction left unmatched.